This TCR beta chain emerged from a study of cytomegalovirus exposure and HLA in healthy donors. Donors sampled were nominally healthy, though unrecorded immune exposures were likely. Between the trimmed V and J ends, which lost 1 base and 2 bases, there was a span of 12 bases. Germline V CDR1 and CDR2: LGHNA, YSLEER. The CDR3 is 15 amino acids. About this clone itself: What it binds is not known.

Study findings and constraints: There were several of the most significant clusters that appeared linked to common viral pathogens in a later analysis. Some public TCRs appeared in many individuals, while most sequences were rare.

PCR was performed using 60 Vbeta and 13 Jbeta primers. In the study's own analysis: In a later analysis, the count reached 80 million or so unique TCR beta chains, with roughly 12 million shared. Method: immunoSEQ multiplex PCR; TCRdb's copy keeps in-frame clones and lacks some. V, J and clone size derive from that table, while D and trimming were established from the DNA sequence. The table lists about 98,000 clones, roughly two thirds of them singletons. This sequence joins TRBV4-3 and TRBJ2-7; weak D call: TRBD2 (6 bases). The clonotype comes from a man between 50 and 59 years old in good health and CMV-seronegative. The sequenced sample consisted of PBMCs. The CDR3 DNA reads TGCGCCAGCAGCCAAGGCGCCGGGGGACCCTACGAGCAGTACTTC. Protein: CASSQGAGGPYEQYF.